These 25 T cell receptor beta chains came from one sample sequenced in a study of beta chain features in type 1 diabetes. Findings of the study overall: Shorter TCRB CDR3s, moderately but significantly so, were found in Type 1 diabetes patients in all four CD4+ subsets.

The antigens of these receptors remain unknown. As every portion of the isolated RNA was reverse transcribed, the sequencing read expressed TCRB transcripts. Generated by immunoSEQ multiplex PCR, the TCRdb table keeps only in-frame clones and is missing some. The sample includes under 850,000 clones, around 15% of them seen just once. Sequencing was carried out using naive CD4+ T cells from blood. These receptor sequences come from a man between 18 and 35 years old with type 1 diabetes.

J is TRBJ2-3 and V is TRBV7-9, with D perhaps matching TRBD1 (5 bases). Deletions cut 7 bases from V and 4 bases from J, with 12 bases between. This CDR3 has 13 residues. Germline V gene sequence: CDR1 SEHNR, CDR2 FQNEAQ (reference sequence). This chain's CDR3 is CASTGARPDTQYF. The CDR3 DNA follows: TGTGCCAGCACTGGGGCGCGGCCAGATACGCAGTATTTT.

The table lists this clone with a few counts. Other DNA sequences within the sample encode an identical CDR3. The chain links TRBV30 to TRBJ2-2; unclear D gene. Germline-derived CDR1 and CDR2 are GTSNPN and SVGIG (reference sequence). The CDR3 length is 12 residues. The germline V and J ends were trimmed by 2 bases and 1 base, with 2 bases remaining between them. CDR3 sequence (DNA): TGTGCCTGGAGTCGGAACACCGGGGAGCTGTTTTTT. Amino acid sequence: CAWSRNTGELFF.

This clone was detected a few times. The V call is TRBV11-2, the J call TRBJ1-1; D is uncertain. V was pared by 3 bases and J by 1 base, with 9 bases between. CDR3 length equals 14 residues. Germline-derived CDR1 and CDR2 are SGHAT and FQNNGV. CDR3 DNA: TGTGCCAGCAGCTTGCCCCGACAGAACACTGAAGCTTTCTTT. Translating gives CASSLPRQNTEAFF.

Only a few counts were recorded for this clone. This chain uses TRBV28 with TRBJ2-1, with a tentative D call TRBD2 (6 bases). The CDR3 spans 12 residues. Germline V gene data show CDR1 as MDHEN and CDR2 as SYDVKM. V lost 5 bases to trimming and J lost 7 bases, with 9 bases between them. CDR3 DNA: TGTGCCAGCAGTGACCGGGGGAATGAGCAGTTCTTC. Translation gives CASSDRGNEQFF. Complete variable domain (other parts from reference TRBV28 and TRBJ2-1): DVKVTQSSRYLVKRTGEKVFLECVQDMDHENMFWYRQDPGLGLRLIYFSYDVKMKEKGDIPEGYSVSREKKERFSLILESASTNQTSMYLCASSDRGNEQFFGPGTRLTVL.

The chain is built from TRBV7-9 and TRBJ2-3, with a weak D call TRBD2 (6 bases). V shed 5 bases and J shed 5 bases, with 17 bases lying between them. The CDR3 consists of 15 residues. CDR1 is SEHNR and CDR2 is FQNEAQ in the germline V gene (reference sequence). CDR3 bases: TGTGCCAGCAGCCAGACTTTAACCGGGGGAGATACGCAGTATTTT. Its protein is CASSQTLTGGDTQYF.

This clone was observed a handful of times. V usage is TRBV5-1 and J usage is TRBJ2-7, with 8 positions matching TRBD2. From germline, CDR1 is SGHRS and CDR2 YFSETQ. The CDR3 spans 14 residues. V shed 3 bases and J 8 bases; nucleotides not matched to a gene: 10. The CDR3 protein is CASSSSSGPTKQYF. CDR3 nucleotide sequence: TGCGCCAGCAGCTCCTCTAGCGGGCCTACGAAGCAGTACTTC.

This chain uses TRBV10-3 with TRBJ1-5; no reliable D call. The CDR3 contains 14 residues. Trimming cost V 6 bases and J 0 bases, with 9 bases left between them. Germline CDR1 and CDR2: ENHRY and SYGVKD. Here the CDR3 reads CAISPGGSNQPQHF. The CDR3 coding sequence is TGTGCCATCAGCCCCGGAGGTAGCAATCAGCCCCAGCATTTT.

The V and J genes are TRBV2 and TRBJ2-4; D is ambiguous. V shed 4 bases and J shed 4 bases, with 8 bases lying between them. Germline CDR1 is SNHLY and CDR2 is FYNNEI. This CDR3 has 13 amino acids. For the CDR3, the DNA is TGTGCCAGCAGTGCTGAGTCTAAAAACATTCAGTACTTC. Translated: CASSAESKNIQYF.

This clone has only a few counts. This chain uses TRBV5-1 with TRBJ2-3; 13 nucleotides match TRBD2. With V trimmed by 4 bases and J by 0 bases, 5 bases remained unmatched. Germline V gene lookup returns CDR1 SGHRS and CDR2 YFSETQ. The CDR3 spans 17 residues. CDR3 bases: TGCGCCAGCAGCCGCGGACTAGCGGGGGATAGCACAGATACGCAGTATTTT. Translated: CASSRGLAGDSTDTQYF.

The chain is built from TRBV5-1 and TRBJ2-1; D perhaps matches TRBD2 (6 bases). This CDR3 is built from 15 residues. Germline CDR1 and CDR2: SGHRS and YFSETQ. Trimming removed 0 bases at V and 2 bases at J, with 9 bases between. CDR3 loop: CASSLAVAAYNEQFF. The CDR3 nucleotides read TGCGCCAGCAGCTTGGCGGTAGCGGCCTACAATGAGCAGTTCTTC. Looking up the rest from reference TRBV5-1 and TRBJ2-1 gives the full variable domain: KAGVTQTPRYLIKTRGQQVTLSCSPISGHRSVSWYQQTPGQGLQFLFEYFSETQRNKGNFPGRFSGRQFSNSRSEMNVSTLELGDSALYLCASSLAVAAYNEQFFGPGTRLTVL.

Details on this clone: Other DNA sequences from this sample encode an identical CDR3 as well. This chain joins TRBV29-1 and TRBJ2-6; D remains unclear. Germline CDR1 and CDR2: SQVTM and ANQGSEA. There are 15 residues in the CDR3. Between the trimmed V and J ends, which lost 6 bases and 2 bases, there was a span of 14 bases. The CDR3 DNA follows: TGCAGCGTAGGTCCGGGCCGCACTGGGGCCAACGTCCTGACTTTC. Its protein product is CSVGPGRTGANVLTF.

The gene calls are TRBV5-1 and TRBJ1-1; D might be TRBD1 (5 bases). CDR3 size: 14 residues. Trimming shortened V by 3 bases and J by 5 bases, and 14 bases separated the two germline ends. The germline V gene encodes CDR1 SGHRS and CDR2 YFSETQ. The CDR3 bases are TGCGCCAGCAGCTCGACAATAGGGGAGACTGAAGCTTTCTTT. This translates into CASSSTIGETEAFF.

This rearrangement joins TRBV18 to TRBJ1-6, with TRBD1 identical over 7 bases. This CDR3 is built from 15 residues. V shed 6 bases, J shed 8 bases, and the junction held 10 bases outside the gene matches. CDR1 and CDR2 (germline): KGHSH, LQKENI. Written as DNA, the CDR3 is TGTGCCAGCTCGGGACAGCCCGAGGGGGATTCACCCCTCCACTTT. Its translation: CASSGQPEGDSPLHF.

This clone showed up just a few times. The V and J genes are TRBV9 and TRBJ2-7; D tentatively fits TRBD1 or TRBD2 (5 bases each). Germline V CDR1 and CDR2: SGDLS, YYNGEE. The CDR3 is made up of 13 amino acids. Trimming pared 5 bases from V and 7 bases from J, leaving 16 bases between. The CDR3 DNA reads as TGTGCCAGCAGTCCGGGGAATTGGGGGGAGCAGTACTTC. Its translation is CASSPGNWGEQYF.

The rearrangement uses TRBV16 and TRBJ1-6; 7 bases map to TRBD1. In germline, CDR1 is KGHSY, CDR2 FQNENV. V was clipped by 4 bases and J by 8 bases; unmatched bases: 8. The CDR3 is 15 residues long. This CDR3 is CASSRYGQGDSPLHF. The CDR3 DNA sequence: TGTGCCAGCAGCCGGTATGGGCAGGGGGATTCACCCCTCCACTTT.

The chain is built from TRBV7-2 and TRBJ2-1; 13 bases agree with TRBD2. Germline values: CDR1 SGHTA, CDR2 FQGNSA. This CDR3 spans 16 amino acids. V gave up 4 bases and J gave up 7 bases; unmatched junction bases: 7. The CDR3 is CASSSTSGGARNEQFF. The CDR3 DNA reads TGTGCCAGCAGCTCCACTAGCGGGGGGGCACGAAATGAGCAGTTCTTC.

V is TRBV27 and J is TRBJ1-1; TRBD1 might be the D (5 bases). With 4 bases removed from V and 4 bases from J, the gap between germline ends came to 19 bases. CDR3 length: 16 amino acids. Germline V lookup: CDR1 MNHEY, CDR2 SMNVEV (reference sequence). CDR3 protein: CASSSASGRSPTEAFF. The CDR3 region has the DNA TGTGCCAGCAGTTCAGCATCGGGACGAAGCCCCACTGAAGCTTTCTTT.

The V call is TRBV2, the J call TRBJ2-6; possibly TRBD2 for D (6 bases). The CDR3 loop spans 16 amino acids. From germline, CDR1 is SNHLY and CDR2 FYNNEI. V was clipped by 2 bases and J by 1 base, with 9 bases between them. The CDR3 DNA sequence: TGTGCCAGCAGTGAATCGGGAGTTTCTGGGGCCAACGTCCTGACTTTC. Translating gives CASSESGVSGANVLTF.

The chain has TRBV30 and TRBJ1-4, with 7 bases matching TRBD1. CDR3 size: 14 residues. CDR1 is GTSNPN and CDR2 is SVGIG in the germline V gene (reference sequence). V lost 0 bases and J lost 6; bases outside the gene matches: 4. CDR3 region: CAWSVWGTDEKLFF. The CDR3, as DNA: TGTGCCTGGAGTGTTTGGGGGACAGATGAAAAACTGTTTTTT.

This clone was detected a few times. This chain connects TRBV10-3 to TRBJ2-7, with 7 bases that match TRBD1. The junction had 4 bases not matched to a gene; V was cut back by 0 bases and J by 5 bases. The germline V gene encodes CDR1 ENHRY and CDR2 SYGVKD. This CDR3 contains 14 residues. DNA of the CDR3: TGTGCCATCAGTGAGTCGACAGGGACGAACGAGCAGTACTTC. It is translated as CAISESTGTNEQYF.

The CDR3 DNA is TGTGCCAGCAGCGGGACAGGGAAGGGGCAGCCCCAGCATTTT. Translated: CASSGTGKGQPQHF. The gene calls are TRBV2 and TRBJ1-5; 9 bases map to TRBD1. Trimming cost V 6 bases and J 7 bases; bases outside gene matches: 7. The germline CDR1 and CDR2 sequences are SNHLY and FYNNEI. The CDR3 consists of 14 residues. Supplemented by reference TRBV2 and TRBJ1-5, the full variable domain reads EPEVTQTPSHQVTQMGQEVILRCVPISNHLYFYWYRQILGQKVEFLVSFYNNEISEKSEIFDDQFSVERPDGSNFTLKIRSTKLEDSAMYFCASSGTGKGQPQHFGDGTRLSIL.

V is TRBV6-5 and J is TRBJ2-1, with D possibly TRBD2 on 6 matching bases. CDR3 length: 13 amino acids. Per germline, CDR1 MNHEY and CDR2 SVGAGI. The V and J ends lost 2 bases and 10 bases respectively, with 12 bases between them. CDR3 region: CASSYAGSGEQFF. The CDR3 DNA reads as TGTGCCAGCAGTTACGCGGGGTCAGGGGAGCAGTTCTTC.

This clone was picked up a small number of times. The CDR3 DNA is TGTGCCAGTAGTATAGGAGGGACCACGAATTCACTGTTTTTT. The encoded protein is CASSIGGTTNSLFF. This sequence joins TRBV19 and TRBJ1-4, with a weak D call TRBD1 (5 bases). V gave up 1 base and J gave up 13 bases, with 16 bases separating them. The CDR3 length is 14 residues. The germline gives CDR1 LNHDA, CDR2 SQIVND (reference sequence).

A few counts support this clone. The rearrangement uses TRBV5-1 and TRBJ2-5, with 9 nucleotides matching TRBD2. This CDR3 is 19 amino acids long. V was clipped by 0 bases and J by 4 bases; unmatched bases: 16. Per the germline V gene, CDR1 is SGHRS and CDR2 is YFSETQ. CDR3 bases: TGCGCCAGCAGCTTGGAAGTTTCTAGCGGGGCCCTCTGGGGAGAGACCCAGTACTTC. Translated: CASSLEVSSGALWGETQYF.

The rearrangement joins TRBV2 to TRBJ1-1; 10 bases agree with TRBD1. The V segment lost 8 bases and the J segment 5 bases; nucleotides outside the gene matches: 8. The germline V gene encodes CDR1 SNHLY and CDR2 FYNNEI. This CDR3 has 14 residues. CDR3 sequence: CASGPGQGFTEAFF. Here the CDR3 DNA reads TGTGCCAGCGGACCGGGACAGGGGTTTACTGAAGCTTTCTTT. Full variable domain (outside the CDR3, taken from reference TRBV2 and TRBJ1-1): EPEVTQTPSHQVTQMGQEVILRCVPISNHLYFYWYRQILGQKVEFLVSFYNNEISEKSEIFDDQFSVERPDGSNFTLKIRSTKLEDSAMYFCASGPGQGFTEAFFGQGTRLTVV.